This T cell receptor beta chain stems from a study of Graves' ophthalmopathy and Graves' hyperthyroidism. Germline CDR1 reads SGDLS; CDR2 reads YYNGEE. V gave up 2 bases and J gave up 3 bases; unmatched junction bases: 3. The CDR3 has 15 residues. Uncontrolled infections, other autoimmune diseases, pregnancy or lactation barred patients from enrollment. Using RNA transcripts, the TCR beta CDR3 regions were amplified. Second-round multiplex PCR came after first-round RT-PCR with HTBI primers. TCRdb re-called the multiplex PCR reads with MiXCR, one entry per CDR3 protein. The data contain approximately 1.2 million distinct CDR3 sequences, about 35% of them seen just once; the ten biggest clones take up over 8.5%.

The source material was peripheral blood or thyroid tissue (not recorded which). The source is an adult man with Graves' hyperthyroidism. The V and J genes are TRBV9 and TRBJ1-2; 11 bases line up with TRBD1. CDR3 loop: CASSVGTGGDYGYTF. The DNA of the CDR3 is TGTGCCAGCAGCGTGGGGACAGGGGGTGACTATGGCTACACCTTC. Looking up the rest from reference TRBV9 and TRBJ1-2 gives the full variable domain: DSGVTQTPKHLITATGQRVTLRCSPRSGDLSVYWYQQSLDQGLQFLIQYYNGEERAKGNILERFSAQQFPDLHSELNLSSLELGDSALYFCASSVGTGGDYGYTFGSGTRLTVV.